This record looks at one T cell receptor beta chain sequence and its context. This sample was taken from a study of blood T cell repertoires in COVID-19. Original data processing: How many nucleated cells were present was estimated from reference gene primer amplification. Assay: immunoSEQ multiplex PCR; the TCRdb copy retains only in-frame clones and omits some. D and trimming come from the DNA, and the V and J calls and clone size come from that table. Counted here are a few hundred thousand clones, about 87% occurring once; the ten biggest clones make up 8.9%. Germline lookup yields CDR1 SGHVT and CDR2 SQSDAQ. This CDR3 is 14 amino acids long. V lost 1 base to trimming and J lost 2 bases, with 8 bases between them. Symptom resolution, clearance, or two negative PCRs marked donors in Cohort 3 as recovered.

V gene TRBV7-4 combines with J gene TRBJ1-1; D gene unclear. The TCR comes from a young woman who had recovered from COVID-19. The sample comprised PBMCs or T cells enriched from blood (not recorded which). CDR3 residues: CASSLETPNTEAFF. For the CDR3, the DNA is TGTGCCAGCAGCTTAGAGACACCCAACACTGAAGCTTTCTTT. The full variable domain, with the rest looked up from reference TRBV7-4 and TRBJ1-1, is GAGVSQSPRYKVAKRGRDVALRCDSISGHVTLYWYRQTLGQGSEVLTYSQSDAQRDKSGRPSGRFSAERPERSVSTLKIQRTEQGDSAVYLCASSLETPNTEAFFGQGTRLTVV.